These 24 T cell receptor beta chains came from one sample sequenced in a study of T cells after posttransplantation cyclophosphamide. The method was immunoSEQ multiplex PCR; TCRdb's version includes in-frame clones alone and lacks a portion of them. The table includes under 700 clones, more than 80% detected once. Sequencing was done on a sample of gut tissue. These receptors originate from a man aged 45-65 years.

The CDR3, as DNA: TGTGCCAGCAGTTACTCGGGGCTTTACAATGAGCAGTTCTTC. Translating it yields CASSYSGLYNEQFF. J is TRBJ2-1 and V is TRBV6-5; TRBD1 might be the D (5 bases). CDR3 length: 14 residues. Germline V gene lookup returns CDR1 MNHEY and CDR2 SVGAGI. Trimming took off 0 bases at V and 4 bases at J, with 7 bases between the two ends.

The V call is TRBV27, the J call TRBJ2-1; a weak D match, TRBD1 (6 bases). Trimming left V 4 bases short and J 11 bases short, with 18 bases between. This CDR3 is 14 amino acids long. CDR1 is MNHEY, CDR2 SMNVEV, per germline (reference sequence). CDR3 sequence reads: CASSSIPTGNQQFF. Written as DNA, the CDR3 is TGTGCCAGCAGTTCCATACCTACAGGGAACCAGCAGTTCTTC.

The DNA for the CDR3 is TGCAGCTCGGTTGGCTCCTACAATGAGCAGTTCTTC. Translating it yields CSSVGSYNEQFF. The chain is built from TRBV29-1 and TRBJ2-1; D is unresolved. Per germline, CDR1 SQVTM and CDR2 ANQGSEA. Trimming took 8 bases from V and 0 from J, leaving 8 bases between them. The CDR3 is 12 amino acids.

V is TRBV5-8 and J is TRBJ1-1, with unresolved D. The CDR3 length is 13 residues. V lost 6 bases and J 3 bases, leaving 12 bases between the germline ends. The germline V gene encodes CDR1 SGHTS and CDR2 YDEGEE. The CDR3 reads CASIREMHTEAFF. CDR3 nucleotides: TGTGCCAGCATTAGGGAGATGCACACTGAAGCTTTCTTT.

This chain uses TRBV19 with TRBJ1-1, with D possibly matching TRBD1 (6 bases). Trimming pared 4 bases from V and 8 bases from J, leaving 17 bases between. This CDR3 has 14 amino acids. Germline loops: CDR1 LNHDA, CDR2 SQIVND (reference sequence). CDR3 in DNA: TGTGCCAGTAGTAAGGGGGGGCTCCAGCCAGAAGCTTTCTTT. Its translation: CASSKGGLQPEAFF.

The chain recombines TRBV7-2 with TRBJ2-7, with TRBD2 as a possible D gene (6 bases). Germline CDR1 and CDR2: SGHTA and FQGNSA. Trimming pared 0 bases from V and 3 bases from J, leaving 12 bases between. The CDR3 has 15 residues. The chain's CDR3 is CASSLASGTFYEQYF. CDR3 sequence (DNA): TGTGCCAGCAGCTTAGCTAGCGGAACTTTCTACGAGCAGTACTTC. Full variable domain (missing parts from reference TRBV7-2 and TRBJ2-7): GAGVSQSPSNKVTEKGKDVELRCDPISGHTALYWYRQSLGQGLEFLIYFQGNSAPDKSGLPSDRFSAERTGGSVSTLTIQRTQQEDSAVYLCASSLASGTFYEQYFGPGTRLTVT.

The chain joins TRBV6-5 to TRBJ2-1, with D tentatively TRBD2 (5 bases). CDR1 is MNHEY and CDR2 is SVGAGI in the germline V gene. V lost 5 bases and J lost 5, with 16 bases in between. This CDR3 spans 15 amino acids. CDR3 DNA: TGTGCCAGCAGTGTTGGAGGTACCCTCAACAATGAGCAGTTCTTC. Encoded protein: CASSVGGTLNNEQFF.

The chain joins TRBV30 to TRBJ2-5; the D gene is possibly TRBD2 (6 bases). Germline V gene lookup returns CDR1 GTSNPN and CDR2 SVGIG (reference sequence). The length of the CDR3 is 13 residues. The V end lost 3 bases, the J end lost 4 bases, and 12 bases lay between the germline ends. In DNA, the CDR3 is TGTGCCTGGAGGACGCAGGGAGGAGAGACCCAGTACTTC. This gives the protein CAWRTQGGETQYF.

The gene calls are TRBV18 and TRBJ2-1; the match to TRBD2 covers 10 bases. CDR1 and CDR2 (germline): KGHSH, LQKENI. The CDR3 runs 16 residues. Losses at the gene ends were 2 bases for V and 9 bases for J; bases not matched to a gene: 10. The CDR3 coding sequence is TGTGCCAGCTCACCAAGGGCCTTAGCGGGAGGTGTTGAGCAGTTCTTC. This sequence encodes CASSPRALAGGVEQFF.

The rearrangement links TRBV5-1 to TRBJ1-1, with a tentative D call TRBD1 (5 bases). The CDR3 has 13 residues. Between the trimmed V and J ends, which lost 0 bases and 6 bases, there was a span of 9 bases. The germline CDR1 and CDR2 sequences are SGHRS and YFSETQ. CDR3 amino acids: CASSLGGTAEAFF. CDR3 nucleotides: TGCGCCAGCAGCTTGGGGGGGACTGCTGAAGCTTTCTTT.

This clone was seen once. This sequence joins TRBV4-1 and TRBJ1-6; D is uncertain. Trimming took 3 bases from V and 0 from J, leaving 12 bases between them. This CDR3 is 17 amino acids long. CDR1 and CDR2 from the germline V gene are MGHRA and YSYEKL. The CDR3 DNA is TGCGCCAGCAGCCAGAATCCAGGTAGCTCCTATAATTCACCCCTCCACTTT. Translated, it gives CASSQNPGSSYNSPLHF.

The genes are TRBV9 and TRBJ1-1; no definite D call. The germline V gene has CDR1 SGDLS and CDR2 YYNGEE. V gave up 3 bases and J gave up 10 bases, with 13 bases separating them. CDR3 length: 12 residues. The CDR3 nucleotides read TGTGCCAGCAGCGGAGACGAGGTTGGAGCTTTCTTT. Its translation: CASSGDEVGAFF. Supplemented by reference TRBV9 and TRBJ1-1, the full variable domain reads DSGVTQTPKHLITATGQRVTLRCSPRSGDLSVYWYQQSLDQGLQFLIQYYNGEERAKGNILERFSAQQFPDLHSELNLSSLELGDSALYFCASSGDEVGAFFGQGTRLTVV.

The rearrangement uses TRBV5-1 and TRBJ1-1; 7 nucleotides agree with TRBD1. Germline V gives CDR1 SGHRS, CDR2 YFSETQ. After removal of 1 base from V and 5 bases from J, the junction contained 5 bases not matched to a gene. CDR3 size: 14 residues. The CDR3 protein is CASSLTGERTEAFF. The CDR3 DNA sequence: TGCGCCAGCAGCTTGACAGGGGAGAGGACTGAAGCTTTCTTT.

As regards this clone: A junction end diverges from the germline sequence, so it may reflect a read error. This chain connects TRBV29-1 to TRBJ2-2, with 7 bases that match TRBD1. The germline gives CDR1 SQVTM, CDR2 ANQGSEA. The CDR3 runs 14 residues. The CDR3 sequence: CSIEDRVAAGELFF. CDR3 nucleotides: TGCAGCATTGAAGACAGGGTGGCGGCCGGGGAGCTGTTTTTT.

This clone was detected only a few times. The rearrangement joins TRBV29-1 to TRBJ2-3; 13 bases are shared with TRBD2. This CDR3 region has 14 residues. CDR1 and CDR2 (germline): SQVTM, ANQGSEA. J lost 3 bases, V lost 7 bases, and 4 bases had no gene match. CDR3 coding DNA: TGCAGCGGGGGACTAGCGGGGACAACAGATACGCAGTATTTT. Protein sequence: CSGGLAGTTDTQYF.

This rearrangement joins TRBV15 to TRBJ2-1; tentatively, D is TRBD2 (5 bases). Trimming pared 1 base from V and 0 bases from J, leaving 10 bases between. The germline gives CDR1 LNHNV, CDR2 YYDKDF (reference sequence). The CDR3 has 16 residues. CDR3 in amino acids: CATSRASGSSYNEQFF. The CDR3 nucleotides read TGTGCCACCAGCAGAGCGTCGGGGAGCTCCTACAATGAGCAGTTCTTC.

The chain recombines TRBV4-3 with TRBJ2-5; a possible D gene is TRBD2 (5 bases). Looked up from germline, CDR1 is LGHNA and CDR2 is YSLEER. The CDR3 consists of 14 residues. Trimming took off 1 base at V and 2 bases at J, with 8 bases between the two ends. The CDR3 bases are TGCGCCAGCAGCCAAGGAGGAGGACAAGAGACCCAGTACTTC. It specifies CASSQGGGQETQYF.

CDR3 protein: CASSLVAGSTEAFF. The CDR3 coding sequence is TGTGCCAGCAGCTTAGTAGCGGGTAGCACTGAAGCTTTCTTT. The V gene is TRBV11-2, the J gene TRBJ1-1; D ambiguous. Germline V CDR1 and CDR2: SGHAT, FQNNGV. Trimming removed 1 base from V and 4 bases from J, with 10 bases in between. CDR3 size: 14 residues. The whole variable domain, filled in from reference TRBV11-2 and TRBJ1-1, reads EAGVAQSPRYKIIEKRQSVAFWCNPISGHATLYWYQQILGQGPKLLIQFQNNGVVDDSQLPKDRFSAERLKGVDSTLKIQPAKLEDSAVYLCASSLVAGSTEAFFGQGTRLTVV.

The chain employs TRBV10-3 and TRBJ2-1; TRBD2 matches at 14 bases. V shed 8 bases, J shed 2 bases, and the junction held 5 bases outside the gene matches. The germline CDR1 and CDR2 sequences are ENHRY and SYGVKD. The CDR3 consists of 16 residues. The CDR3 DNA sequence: TGTGCCATCGGCGGACTAGCGGGAGGTACCTACAATGAGCAGTTCTTC. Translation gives CAIGGLAGGTYNEQFF.

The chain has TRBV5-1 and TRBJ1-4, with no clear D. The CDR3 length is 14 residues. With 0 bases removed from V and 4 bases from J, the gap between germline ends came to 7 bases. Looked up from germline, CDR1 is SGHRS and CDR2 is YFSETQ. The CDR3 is CASSLGPGNEKLFF. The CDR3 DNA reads TGCGCCAGCAGCTTGGGACCGGGTAATGAAAAACTGTTTTTT.

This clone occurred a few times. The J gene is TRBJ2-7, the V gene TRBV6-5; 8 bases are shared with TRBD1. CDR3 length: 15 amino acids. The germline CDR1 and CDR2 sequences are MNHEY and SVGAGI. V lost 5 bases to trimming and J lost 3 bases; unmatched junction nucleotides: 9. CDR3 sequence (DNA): TGTGCCAGCAGTAACCCCGGGACAGGACTCTACGAGCAGTACTTC. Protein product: CASSNPGTGLYEQYF.

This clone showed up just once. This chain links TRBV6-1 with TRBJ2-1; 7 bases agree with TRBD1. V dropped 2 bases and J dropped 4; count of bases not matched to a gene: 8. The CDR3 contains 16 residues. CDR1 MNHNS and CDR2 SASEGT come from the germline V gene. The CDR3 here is CASSENRGSIYNEQFF. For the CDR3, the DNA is TGTGCCAGCAGTGAAAACAGGGGATCTATTTACAATGAGCAGTTCTTC.

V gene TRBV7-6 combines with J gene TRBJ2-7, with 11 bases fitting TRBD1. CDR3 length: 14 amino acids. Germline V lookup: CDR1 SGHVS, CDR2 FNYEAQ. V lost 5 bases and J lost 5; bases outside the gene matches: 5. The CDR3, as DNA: TGTGCCAGCAGCCAGGGACAGGGGGGGGACGAGCAGTACTTC. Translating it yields CASSQGQGGDEQYF. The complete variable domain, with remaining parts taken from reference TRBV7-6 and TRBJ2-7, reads GAGVSQSPRYKVTKRGQDVALRCDPISGHVSLYWYRQALGQGPEFLTYFNYEAQQDKSGLPNDRFSAERPEGSISTLTIQRTEQRDSAMYRCASSQGQGGDEQYFGPGTRLTVT.

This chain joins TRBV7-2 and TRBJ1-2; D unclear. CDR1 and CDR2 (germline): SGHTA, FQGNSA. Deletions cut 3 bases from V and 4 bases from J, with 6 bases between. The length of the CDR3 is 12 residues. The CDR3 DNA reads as TGTGCCAGCAGCTTTTCGGTCTATGGCTACACCTTC. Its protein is CASSFSVYGYTF. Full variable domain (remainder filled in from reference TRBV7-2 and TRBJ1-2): GAGVSQSPSNKVTEKGKDVELRCDPISGHTALYWYRQSLGQGLEFLIYFQGNSAPDKSGLPSDRFSAERTGGSVSTLTIQRTQQEDSAVYLCASSFSVYGYTFGSGTRLTVV.